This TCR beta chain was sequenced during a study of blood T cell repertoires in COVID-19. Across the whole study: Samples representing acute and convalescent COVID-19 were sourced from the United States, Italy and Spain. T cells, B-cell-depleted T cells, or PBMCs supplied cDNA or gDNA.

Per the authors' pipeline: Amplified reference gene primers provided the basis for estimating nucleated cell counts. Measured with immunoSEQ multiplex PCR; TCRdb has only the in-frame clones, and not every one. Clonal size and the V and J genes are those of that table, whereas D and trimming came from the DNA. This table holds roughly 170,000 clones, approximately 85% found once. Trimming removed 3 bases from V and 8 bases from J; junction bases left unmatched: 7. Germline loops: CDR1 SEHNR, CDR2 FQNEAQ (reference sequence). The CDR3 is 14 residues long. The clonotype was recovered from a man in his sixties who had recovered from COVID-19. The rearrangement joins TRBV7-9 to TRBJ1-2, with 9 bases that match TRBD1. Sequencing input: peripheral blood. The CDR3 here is CASSFQGQGGGYTF. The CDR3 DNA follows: TGTGCCAGCAGCTTTCAGGGACAGGGCGGAGGCTACACCTTC.